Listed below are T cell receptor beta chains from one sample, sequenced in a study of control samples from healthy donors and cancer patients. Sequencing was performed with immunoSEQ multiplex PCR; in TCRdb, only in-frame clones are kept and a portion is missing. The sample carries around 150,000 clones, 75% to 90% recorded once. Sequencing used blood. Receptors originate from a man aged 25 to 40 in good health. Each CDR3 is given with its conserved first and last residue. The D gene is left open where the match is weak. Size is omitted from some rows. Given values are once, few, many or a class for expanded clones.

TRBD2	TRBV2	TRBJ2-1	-	TGTGCCAGCAAAGGACTAGCGAATGAGCAGTTCTTC	CASKGLANEQFF
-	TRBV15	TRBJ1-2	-	TGTGCCACCAGTACAGATTCTAACTATGGCTACACCTTC	CATSTDSNYGYTF
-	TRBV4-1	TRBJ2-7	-	TGCGCCAGCAGCCAAGTCCGAGGAAGCGGAACCTACGAGCAGTACTTC	CASSQVRGSGTYEQYF
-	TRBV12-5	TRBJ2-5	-	TGTGCTAGTGGCCCGGGATTCGCTGTTGGGCAAGAGACCCAGTACTTC	CASGPGFAVGQETQYF
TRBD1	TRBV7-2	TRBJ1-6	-	TGTGCCAGCAGTCTAGATCCAATGCCGGGACAGGGTAACTCACCCCTCCACTTT	CASSLDPMPGQGNSPLHF
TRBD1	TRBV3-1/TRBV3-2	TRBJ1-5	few	TGTGCCAGCAGCCTCACCTACAGGGGCGGCAATCAGCCCCAGCATTTT	CASSLTYRGGNQPQHF
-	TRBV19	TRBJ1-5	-	TGTGCCAGCAGCGGGTGGGATGTGGGCAATCAGCCCCAGCATTTT	CASSGWDVGNQPQHF
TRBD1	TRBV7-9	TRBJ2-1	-	TGTGCCAGCAGCTTGGACAGGGCTAATGAGCAGTTCTTC	CASSLDRANEQFF
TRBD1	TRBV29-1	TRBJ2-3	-	TGCAGCGTTGAAGCGGGACAGTCCACAGATACGCAGTATTTT	CSVEAGQSTDTQYF
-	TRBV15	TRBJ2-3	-	TGTGCCACCAGCAAGGACGGAAGCACAGATACGCAGTATTTT	CATSKDGSTDTQYF